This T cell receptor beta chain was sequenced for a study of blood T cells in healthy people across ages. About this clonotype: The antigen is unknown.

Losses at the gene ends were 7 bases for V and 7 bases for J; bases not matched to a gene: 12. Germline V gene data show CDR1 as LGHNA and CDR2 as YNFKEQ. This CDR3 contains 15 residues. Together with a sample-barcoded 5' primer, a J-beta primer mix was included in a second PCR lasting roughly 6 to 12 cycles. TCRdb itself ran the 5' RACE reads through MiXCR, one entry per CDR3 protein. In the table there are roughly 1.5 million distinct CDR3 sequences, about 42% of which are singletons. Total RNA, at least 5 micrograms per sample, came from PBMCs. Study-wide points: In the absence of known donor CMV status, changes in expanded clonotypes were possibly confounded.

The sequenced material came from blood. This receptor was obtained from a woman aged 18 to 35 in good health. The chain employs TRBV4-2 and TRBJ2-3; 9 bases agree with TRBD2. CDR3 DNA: TGTGCCAGCAACCCCCGAGGCGGGAGGGTGAATACGCAGTATTTT. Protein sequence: CASNPRGGRVNTQYF.